The 27 T cell receptor beta chains listed next were all sequenced from one sample in a study of CD8 T cells in ankylosing spondylitis. TCRdb processed the 5' RACE reads anew with MiXCR; each CDR3 protein has one entry. This sample yields around 330,000 distinct CDR3 sequences, of which around 10% are seen a single time; about 10% belongs to the top ten. The sequenced sample was blood, either unsorted or a sorted T cell fraction (not recorded which). The origin of the receptors is a female donor with ankylosing spondylitis or in good health (not recorded which).

In its sample, this clonotype was seen a few times. The gene calls are TRBV30 and TRBJ2-2; D remains ambiguous. The CDR3 is 11 amino acids. Germline V gene sequence: CDR1 GTSNPN, CDR2 SVGIG (reference sequence). Trimming stripped 0 bases from V and 6 bases from J, with 2 bases between. The CDR3 region has the DNA TGTGCCTGGAGTGTACCCGGGGAGCTGTTTTTT. It yields the protein CAWSVPGELFF.

This clonotype was seen repeatedly, ten times or more. The CDR3: CASTYGGEQFF. The DNA for the CDR3 is TGTGCCAGCACATATGGGGGTGAGCAGTTCTTC. This sequence joins TRBV27 and TRBJ2-1, with D tentatively TRBD1 or TRBD2 (5 bases each). Trimming cost V 7 bases and J 9 bases, with 10 bases left between them. Per the germline V gene, CDR1 is MNHEY and CDR2 is SMNVEV (reference sequence). This CDR3 has 11 amino acids.

This clonotype was seen at least ten times. V is TRBV29-1 and J is TRBJ1-2; D gene uncertain. The CDR3 is 13 amino acids. Germline assignment: CDR1 SQVTM and CDR2 ANQGSEA. Between the trimmed V and J ends, which lost 4 bases and 4 bases, there was a span of 13 bases. The CDR3 loop reads CSVAFRLAYGYTF. The CDR3 nucleotides read TGCAGCGTTGCTTTTCGGTTGGCCTATGGCTACACCTTC.

This clonotype has a count of ten or more. The DNA of the CDR3 is TGCAGTGCTAGTCTTAGCGAACGGACAGATACGCAGTATTTT. Its protein is CSASLSERTDTQYF. The V call is TRBV20-1, the J call TRBJ2-3; maybe TRBD2 (5 bases). Deletions cut 3 bases from V and 3 bases from J, with 13 bases between. The CDR3 spans 14 residues. From germline, CDR1 is DFQATT and CDR2 SNEGSKA (reference sequence).

The rearrangement links TRBV20-1 to TRBJ2-1; TRBD2 matches at 11 bases. CDR3 length: 14 residues. CDR1 is DFQATT, CDR2 SNEGSKA, per germline (reference sequence). V shed 3 bases and J 8 bases; nucleotides not matched to a gene: 6. CDR3 sequence reads: CSASPIAGGDEQFF. The CDR3 DNA reads as TGCAGTGCTAGTCCGATAGCGGGAGGGGATGAGCAGTTCTTC.

A few counts support this clonotype. The chain employs TRBV11-2 and TRBJ1-1; no clear D gene. From germline, CDR1 is SGHAT and CDR2 FQNNGV. Trimming shortened V by 2 bases and J by 1 base, and 11 bases separated the two germline ends. The CDR3 loop spans 15 amino acids. The CDR3 loop is CASSLKIRENTEAFF. The CDR3 region has the DNA TGTGCCAGCAGCTTAAAAATACGTGAGAACACTGAAGCTTTCTTT.

The CDR3 nucleotides read TGTGCCATCAGTGATCTTGGGACGGAGGGGGACACTGAAGCTTTCTTT. Translated, it gives CAISDLGTEGDTEAFF. V gene TRBV10-3 combines with J gene TRBJ1-1, with D perhaps TRBD1 (6 bases). There are 16 residues in the CDR3. From germline, CDR1 is ENHRY and CDR2 SYGVKD. The V end was cut by 3 bases, the J end by 3 bases, with 17 bases between.

With regard to this clonotype: Just one base apart from a much larger clone, this may be a read error. The chain has TRBV9 and TRBJ2-1; D gene uncertain. The CDR3 spans 15 residues. Germline lookup yields CDR1 SGDLS and CDR2 YYNGEE. The CDR3 sequence: CASSVLDLSYNEQLF. The CDR3 bases are TGTGCCAGCAGCGTCCTAGATTTATCCTACAATGAGCAGCTCTTC.

As regards this clonotype: A single base separates this from a much larger clone, so it may be a read error. The rearrangement links TRBV20-1 to TRBJ2-2; tentatively, D is TRBD1 (5 bases). CDR1 DFQATT and CDR2 SNEGSKA come from the germline V gene (reference sequence). V was shortened by 2 bases and J by 6 bases, with 7 bases between the two germline ends. The CDR3 has 12 residues. CDR3 coding DNA: TGCAGTGCTAGAAAAGGGGCCGGGGAGCTGTTTTTT. Amino acids: CSARKGAGELFF.

The sample holds many counts of this clonotype. The chain is built from TRBV27 and TRBJ2-2; D unclear. The V end was cut by 3 bases, the J end by 4 bases, with 9 bases between. The CDR3 spans 14 residues. CDR1 MNHEY and CDR2 SMNVEV come from the germline V gene (reference sequence). The CDR3 reads CASSFATSTGELFF. The CDR3 DNA sequence: TGTGCCAGCAGTTTTGCGACTTCCACCGGGGAGCTGTTTTTT.

This clonotype has only a few counts. The rearrangement joins TRBV10-2 to TRBJ2-7; D assignment may be TRBD1 or TRBD2 (7 bases each). CDR1 and CDR2 (germline): WSHSY, SAAADI. The CDR3 loop spans 18 amino acids. The V end lost 2 bases, the J end lost 5 bases, and 25 bases lay between the germline ends. The CDR3 protein is CASSEPDPRGGLSHEQYF. In DNA, the CDR3 is TGCGCCAGCAGTGAGCCCGATCCCAGGGGGGGGCTTAGTCACGAGCAGTACTTC.

This clonotype was observed at least ten times. The CDR3 region is CASGGKSNTYEQYF. The CDR3 coding sequence is TGTGCCAGCGGAGGGAAAAGTAATACCTACGAGCAGTACTTC. The rearrangement uses TRBV9 and TRBJ2-7; possible D gene TRBD2, 6 bases. There are 14 residues in the CDR3. Germline V gene data show CDR1 as SGDLS and CDR2 as YYNGEE. Deletions cut 7 bases from V and 2 bases from J, with 16 bases between.

Ten or more counts support this clonotype. The V and J genes are TRBV2 and TRBJ2-6; no clear D. Trimming left V 11 bases short and J 2 bases short, with 19 bases between. The germline CDR1 and CDR2 sequences are SNHLY and FYNNEI. The CDR3 runs to 16 residues. The CDR3 DNA sequence: TGTGCCTCTTACGGCTGGAGCTCTGCTGGGGCCAACGTCCTGACTTTC. Translation gives CASYGWSSAGANVLTF. The complete variable domain, with remaining parts taken from reference TRBV2 and TRBJ2-6, reads EPEVTQTPSHQVTQMGQEVILRCVPISNHLYFYWYRQILGQKVEFLVSFYNNEISEKSEIFDDQFSVERPDGSNFTLKIRSTKLEDSAMYFCASYGWSSAGANVLTFGAGSRLTVL.

Ten or more counts support this clonotype. The V call is TRBV28, the J call TRBJ2-7; D is uncertain. Germline CDR1 MDHEN, CDR2 SYDVKM. This CDR3 region has 14 residues. V was trimmed by 2 bases and J by 3 bases, leaving 11 bases between them. The CDR3: CASSLRLLSYEQYF. CDR3 bases: TGTGCCAGCAGTTTAAGGCTCCTAAGCTACGAGCAGTACTTC.

This clonotype was observed many times. V and J are TRBV5-6 and TRBJ2-2; D is possibly TRBD1 or TRBD2 (5 bases each). Trimming left V 4 bases short and J 1 base short, with 11 bases between. The CDR3 is made up of 15 amino acids. Germline-derived CDR1 and CDR2 are SGHDT and YYEEEE. The CDR3 nucleotides read TGTGCCAGCAGCGTCCGGGACGGGAACACCGGGGAGCTGTTTTTT. Its protein product is CASSVRDGNTGELFF.

This clonotype came up many times. The chain is built from TRBV5-1 and TRBJ1-5; no clear D gene. Trimming took 0 bases from V and 2 from J, leaving 12 bases between them. The CDR3 has 16 residues. CDR1 and CDR2 from the germline V gene are SGHRS and YFSETQ. The CDR3 reads CASSLDPLLGNQPQHF. The CDR3 DNA sequence: TGCGCCAGCAGCTTGGACCCACTTCTTGGCAATCAGCCCCAGCATTTT.

This clonotype was counted a few times. This chain uses TRBV5-5 with TRBJ2-3; no reliable D call. Germline V CDR1 and CDR2: SGHKS, YYEKEE (reference sequence). Trimming took 1 base from V and 3 from J, leaving 9 bases between them. The CDR3 totals 14 residues. The CDR3 region is CASSLLATTDTQYF. CDR3 bases: TGTGCCAGCAGCTTGTTGGCTACAACAGATACGCAGTATTTT. Filled out from reference TRBV5-5 and TRBJ2-3, the complete variable domain reads DAGVTQSPTHLIKTRGQQVTLRCSPISGHKSVSWYQQVLGQGPQFIFQYYEKEERGRGNFPDRFSARQFPNYSSELNVNALLLGDSALYLCASSLLATTDTQYFGPGTRLTVL.

This clonotype was counted ten times or more. The chain joins TRBV6-1 to TRBJ2-5, with D unresolved. Germline V gene data show CDR1 as MNHNS and CDR2 as SASEGT. The germline V and J ends were trimmed by 0 bases and 2 bases, with 13 bases remaining between them. The CDR3 is 16 residues long. Here the CDR3 DNA reads TGTGCCAGCAGTGAAGCGGGTTTAGGAGCACAAGAGACCCAGTACTTC. Protein product: CASSEAGLGAQETQYF.

This clonotype was seen repeatedly, ten times or more. This rearrangement joins TRBV6-2 or TRBV6-3 to TRBJ1-1; D gene uncertain. V was clipped by 7 bases and J by 1 base, with 7 bases between them. This CDR3 is built from 12 residues. Germline V lookup: CDR1 MNHEY, CDR2 SVGEGT. The CDR3 loop is CASTKQNTEAFF. The DNA for the CDR3 is TGTGCCAGCACCAAGCAGAACACTGAAGCTTTCTTT.

This clonotype came up a few times. The chain combines TRBV24-1 with TRBJ2-6; D is ambiguous. Trimming shortened V by 0 bases and J by 16 bases, and 9 bases separated the two germline ends. The CDR3 consists of 12 residues. Germline CDR1 KGHDR, CDR2 SFDVKD. CDR3 DNA sequence: TGTGCCACCAGTGATTTGGGCTCGTTTCTGACTTTC. Protein: CATSDLGSFLTF.

This clonotype was counted at least ten times. CDR3 bases: TGCGCCAGCAGCGAAGCGAACACCGGGGAGCTGTTTTTT. Translated: CASSEANTGELFF. The chain couples TRBV5-1 to TRBJ2-2; D is uncertain. Deletions cut 4 bases from V and 0 bases from J, with 4 bases between. The CDR3 runs 13 residues. CDR1 SGHRS and CDR2 YFSETQ come from the germline V gene. Supplemented by reference TRBV5-1 and TRBJ2-2, the full variable domain reads KAGVTQTPRYLIKTRGQQVTLSCSPISGHRSVSWYQQTPGQGLQFLFEYFSETQRNKGNFPGRFSGRQFSNSRSEMNVSTLELGDSALYLCASSEANTGELFFGEGSRLTVL.

This clonotype was counted a few times. The rearrangement uses TRBV5-6 and TRBJ2-1, with 13 bases matching TRBD2. The germline V gene encodes CDR1 SGHDT and CDR2 YYEEEE. The length of the CDR3 is 15 residues. Trimming at V came to 4 bases and at J to 10 bases, leaving 8 bases not matched to a gene. The CDR3, as DNA: TGTGCCAGCAGCCTACTAGCGGGGGGGCCAGAGGAGCAGTTCTTC. Translation: CASSLLAGGPEEQFF.

V and J are TRBV28 and TRBJ2-5; D uncertain. V lost 4 bases and J 2 bases, leaving 14 bases between the germline ends. In germline, CDR1 is MDHEN, CDR2 SYDVKM. This CDR3 has 15 residues. CDR3 nucleotide sequence: TGTGCCAGCAGTTCGTACGTAACGCCGCAAGAGACCCAGTACTTC. This encodes CASSSYVTPQETQYF.

The chain links TRBV7-3 to TRBJ2-7, with D maybe TRBD1 (5 bases). There are 14 residues in the CDR3. V dropped 2 bases and J dropped 4 bases, with 12 bases sitting between them. Germline loops: CDR1 SGHTA, CDR2 FQGTGA. CDR3 amino acids: CASSLEQARYEQYF. In DNA form, the CDR3 reads TGTGCCAGCAGCTTAGAACAGGCTCGTTACGAGCAGTACTTC.

This clonotype was counted at least ten times. The rearrangement joins TRBV7-2 to TRBJ2-3; possibly TRBD2 for D (6 bases). Germline V lookup: CDR1 SGHTA, CDR2 FQGNSA. V lost 5 bases and J lost 2, with 14 bases in between. The CDR3 has 15 residues. CDR3 DNA: TGTGCCAGCAGCATTAGACTAGACGACACAGATACGCAGTATTTT. Translation: CASSIRLDDTDTQYF.

This clonotype was counted at least ten times. The chain carries TRBV5-1 and TRBJ1-2; weak D call: TRBD1 (6 bases). This CDR3 spans 15 amino acids. Trimming took 1 base from V and 7 from J, leaving 17 bases between them. CDR1 and CDR2 (germline): SGHRS, YFSETQ. The chain's CDR3 is CASSLLAGESAGYTF. The CDR3 DNA follows: TGCGCCAGCAGCTTGCTAGCAGGGGAGTCTGCTGGCTACACCTTC.

This clonotype showed up many times. This chain connects TRBV5-1 to TRBJ2-3, with 9 bases that match TRBD2. V lost 3 bases and J lost 0; bases outside the gene matches: 5. CDR3 length: 16 residues. CDR1 is SGHRS, CDR2 YFSETQ, per germline. The CDR3 nucleotides read TGCGCCAGCAGCTCCGGGACTAGCCTTAGCACAGATACGCAGTATTTT. It codes for CASSSGTSLSTDTQYF.